This T cell receptor beta chain was identified during a study of response to subunit inactivated influenza vaccine. This clonotype was detected a few times. Trimming took off 5 bases at V and 1 base at J, with 17 bases between the two ends. CDR3 size: 16 residues. Germline V gives CDR1 SGHNT, CDR2 YYREEE (reference sequence). Each CDR3 protein is one row after TCRdb ran MiXCR on the RT-PCR reads. Of 500,000 to 550,000 distinct CDR3 sequences listed, under 30% are singletons. These records were also assigned to another study, of T cells expressing NK-cell markers. From that paper: 5'RACE template switching with UMIs produced the TCR beta cDNA. Repertoire data for TCR beta were derived from sorted T cells (CD3+CD56+NKG2C+, CD3+CD56+NKG2C- and CD3+CD56-NKG2C+). The eight sequenced donors comprised seven who were HCMV-seropositive and one who was seronegative. T cells sorted in several experiments were restricted to alpha-beta TCR T cells by an anti-gamma-delta TCR antibody. A handful of donors likewise had their CD3+CD56-NKG2C+ fraction led by these clonotypes.

This TCR was recovered from a man in his forties or fifties who received an inactivated influenza vaccine. V gene TRBV5-4 combines with J gene TRBJ2-3, with D maybe TRBD2 (6 bases). The source material was CD4+ T cells sorted from PBMCs, sampled 11 to 12 days after vaccination. The CDR3 nucleotides read TGTGCCAGCAGTTTAAGGGCAGCGGGTGGCACAGATACGCAGTATTTT. It yields the protein CASSLRAAGGTDTQYF.